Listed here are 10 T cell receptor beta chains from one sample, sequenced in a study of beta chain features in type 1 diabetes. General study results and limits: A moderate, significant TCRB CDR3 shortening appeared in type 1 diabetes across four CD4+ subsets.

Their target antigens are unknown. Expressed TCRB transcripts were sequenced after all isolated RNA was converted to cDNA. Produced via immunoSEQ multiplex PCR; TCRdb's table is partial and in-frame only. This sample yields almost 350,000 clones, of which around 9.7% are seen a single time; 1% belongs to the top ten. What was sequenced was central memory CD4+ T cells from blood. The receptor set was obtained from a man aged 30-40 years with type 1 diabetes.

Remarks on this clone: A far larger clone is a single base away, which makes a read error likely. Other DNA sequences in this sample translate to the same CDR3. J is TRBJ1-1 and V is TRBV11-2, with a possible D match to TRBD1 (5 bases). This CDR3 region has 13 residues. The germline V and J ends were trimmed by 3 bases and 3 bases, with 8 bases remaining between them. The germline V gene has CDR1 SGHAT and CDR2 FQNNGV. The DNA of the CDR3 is TGTGCCAGCAGCTTTACGGGGGACACTGAAGCTTTCTTT. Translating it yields CASSFTGDTEAFF.

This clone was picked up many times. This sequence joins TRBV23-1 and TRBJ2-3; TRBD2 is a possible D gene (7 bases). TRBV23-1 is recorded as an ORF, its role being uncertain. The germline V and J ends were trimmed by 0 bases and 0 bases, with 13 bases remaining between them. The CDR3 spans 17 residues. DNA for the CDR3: TGCGCCAGCAGTCAATCGGGGAGGGGGATCAGCACAGATACGCAGTATTTT. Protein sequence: CASSQSGRGISTDTQYF.

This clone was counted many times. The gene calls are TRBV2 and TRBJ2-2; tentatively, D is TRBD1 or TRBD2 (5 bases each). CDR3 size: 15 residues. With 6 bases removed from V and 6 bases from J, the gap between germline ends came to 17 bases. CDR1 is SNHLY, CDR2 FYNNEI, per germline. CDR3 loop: CASSGPGRTSGELFF. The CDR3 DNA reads TGTGCCAGCAGCGGACCGGGACGTACCTCCGGGGAGCTGTTTTTT.

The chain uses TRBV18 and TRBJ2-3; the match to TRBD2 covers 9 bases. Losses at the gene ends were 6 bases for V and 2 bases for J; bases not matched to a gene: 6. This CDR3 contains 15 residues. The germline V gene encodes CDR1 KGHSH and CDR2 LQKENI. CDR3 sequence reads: CASSPTSGSTDTQYF. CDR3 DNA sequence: TGTGCCAGCTCCCCGACTAGCGGCTCCACAGATACGCAGTATTTT.

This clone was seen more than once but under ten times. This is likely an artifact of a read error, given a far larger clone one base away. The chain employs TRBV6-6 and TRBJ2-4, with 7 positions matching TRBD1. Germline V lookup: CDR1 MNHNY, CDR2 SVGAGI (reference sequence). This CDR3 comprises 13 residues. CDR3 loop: CASSHTGPGQTSF. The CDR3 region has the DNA TGTGCCAGCAGTCACACGGGCCCGGGACAGACGAGCTTC.

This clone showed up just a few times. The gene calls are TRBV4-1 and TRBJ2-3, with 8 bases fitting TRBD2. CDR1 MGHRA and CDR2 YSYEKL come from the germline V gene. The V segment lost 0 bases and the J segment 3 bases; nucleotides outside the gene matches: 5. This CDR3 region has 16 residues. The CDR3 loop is CASSQDAASGTDTQYF. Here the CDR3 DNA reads TGCGCCAGCAGCCAAGATGCGGCTAGCGGGACAGATACGCAGTATTTT.

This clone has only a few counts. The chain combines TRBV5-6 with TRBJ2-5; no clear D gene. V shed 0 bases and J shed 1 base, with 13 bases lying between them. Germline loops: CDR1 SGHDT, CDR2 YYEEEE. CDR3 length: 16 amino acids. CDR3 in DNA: TGTGCCAGCAGCTTGGGTTCTCCGAAACCCCAAGAGACCCAGTACTTC. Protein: CASSLGSPKPQETQYF.

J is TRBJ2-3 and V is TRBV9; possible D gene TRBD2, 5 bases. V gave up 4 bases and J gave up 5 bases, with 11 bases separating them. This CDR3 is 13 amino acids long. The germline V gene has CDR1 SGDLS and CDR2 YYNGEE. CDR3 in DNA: TGTGCCAGCAGCCTTGGTGAGGGAGATACGCAGTATTTT. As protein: CASSLGEGDTQYF. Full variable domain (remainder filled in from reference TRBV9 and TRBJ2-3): DSGVTQTPKHLITATGQRVTLRCSPRSGDLSVYWYQQSLDQGLQFLIQYYNGEERAKGNILERFSAQQFPDLHSELNLSSLELGDSALYFCASSLGEGDTQYFGPGTRLTVL.

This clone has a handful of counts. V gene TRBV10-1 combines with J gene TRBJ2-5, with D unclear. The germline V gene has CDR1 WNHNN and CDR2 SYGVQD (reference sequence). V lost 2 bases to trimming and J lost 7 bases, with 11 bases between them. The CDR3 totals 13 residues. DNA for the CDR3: TGCGCCAGCAGTGAGAGGGAAATCGGGACCCAGTACTTC. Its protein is CASSEREIGTQYF.

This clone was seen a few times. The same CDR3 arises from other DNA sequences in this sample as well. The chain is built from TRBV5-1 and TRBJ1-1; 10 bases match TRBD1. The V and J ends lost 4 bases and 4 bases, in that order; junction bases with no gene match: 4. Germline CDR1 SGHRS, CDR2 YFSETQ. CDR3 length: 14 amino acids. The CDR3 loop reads CASSPGQGGTEAFF. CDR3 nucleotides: TGCGCCAGCAGCCCCGGACAGGGGGGCACTGAAGCTTTCTTT.